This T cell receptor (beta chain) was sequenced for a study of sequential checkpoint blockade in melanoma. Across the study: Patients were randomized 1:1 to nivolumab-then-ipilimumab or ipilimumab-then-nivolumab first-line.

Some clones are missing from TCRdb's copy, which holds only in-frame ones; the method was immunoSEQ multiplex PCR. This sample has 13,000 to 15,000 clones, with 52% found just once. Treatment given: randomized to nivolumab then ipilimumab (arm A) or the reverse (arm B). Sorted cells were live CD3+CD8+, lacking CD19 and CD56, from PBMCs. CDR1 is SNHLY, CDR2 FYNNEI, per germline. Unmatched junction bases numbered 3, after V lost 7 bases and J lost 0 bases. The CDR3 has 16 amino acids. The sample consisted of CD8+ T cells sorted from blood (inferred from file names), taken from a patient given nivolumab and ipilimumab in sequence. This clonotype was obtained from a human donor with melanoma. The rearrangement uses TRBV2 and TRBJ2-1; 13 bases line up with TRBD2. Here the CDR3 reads CASKLAGGRSYNEQFF. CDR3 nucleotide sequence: TGTGCCAGCAAACTAGCGGGGGGGCGCTCCTACAATGAGCAGTTCTTC.